The clone carrying this T cell receptor (beta chain) was recorded at least ten times. Its antigen is not known. TCRdb re-analysed the 5' RACE reads in MiXCR, keeping a single row per CDR3 protein. The table has approximately 300,000 distinct CDR3 sequences, 15% seen once. The data originate from a study of T-cell memory formation after mild COVID-19. About the study: TCR clustering was largely donor specific. Study-level results: Mainly in CM and EM were contracting CD4+ clones; CD8+ were in EMRA.

Germline lookup yields CDR1 MNHEY and CDR2 SMNVEV (reference sequence). This CDR3 region has 15 residues. V gave up 4 bases and J gave up 7 bases; unmatched junction bases: 9. The chain has TRBV27 and TRBJ2-5, with TRBD2 identical over 10 bases. The source is a man in his late teens or twenties who had mild COVID-19 (a few samples of this study predate the infection). Cell type and time point are not known. Sequencing input: PBMCs or a T cell subset sorted from them (not recorded which). Here the CDR3 reads CASSSSGGGLGTQYF. As DNA, the CDR3 is TGTGCCAGCAGTTCCAGCGGGGGGGGCCTTGGGACCCAGTACTTC.